This T cell receptor beta chain is from a study of cytomegalovirus exposure and HLA in healthy donors. Produced via immunoSEQ multiplex PCR; TCRdb's table is partial and in-frame only. The table records roughly 130,000 clones, about 88% of them present only once. The CDR3 has 12 amino acids. Germline V gene sequence: CDR1 SGHTA, CDR2 FQGNSA. The J segment lost 8 bases and the V segment lost 7 bases, leaving 6 bases of the junction unmatched. The clonotype comes from a man aged 25-45 years in good health and CMV-seronegative. Sequencing input: PBMCs. The chain joins TRBV7-2 to TRBJ2-3; 7 bases are a match to TRBD2. CDR3 protein: CASNRGEGTQYF. CDR3 DNA: TGTGCCAGCAACCGGGGGGAGGGTACGCAGTATTTT.